This passage covers 8 T cell receptor beta chains from one sample sequenced in a study of blood T cell repertoires in COVID-19. Repertoires were generated with immunoSEQ multiplex PCR, while TCRdb's copy carries only in-frame clones and drops some. The data hold about 220,000 clones, with around 82% observed a single time. The sample was peripheral blood. Receptor source: a woman of 80 years or more with acute or convalescent COVID-19.

This chain links TRBV23-1 with TRBJ1-1; D gene uncertain. Being an ORF, TRBV23-1 has a function that is uncertain. The CDR3 runs to 14 residues. The V and J ends lost 2 bases and 3 bases respectively, with 10 bases between them. The CDR3 here is CASSQPLRDTEAFF. In DNA, the CDR3 is TGCGCCAGCAGTCAACCGCTGAGAGACACTGAAGCTTTCTTT.

This rearrangement joins TRBV5-6 to TRBJ2-7; D uncertain. Germline V CDR1 and CDR2: SGHDT, YYEEEE. The CDR3 totals 13 residues. Trimming took 4 bases from V and 12 from J, leaving 20 bases between them. The CDR3 loop reads CASSDTVRVRRYF. CDR3 in DNA: TGTGCCAGCAGCGATACGGTTCGGGTCCGACGGTACTTC.

This clone was found once. The chain carries TRBV4-1 and TRBJ1-5; 11 bases are a match to TRBD1. J gave up 6 bases and V 3 bases, and 10 bases lay outside the gene matches. Germline V CDR1 and CDR2: MGHRA, YSYEKL. This CDR3 contains 17 residues. Here the CDR3 DNA reads TGCGCCAGCAGCCACCCCGGGACAGGGGGTTTTATTCAGCCCCAGCATTTT. Translation gives CASSHPGTGGFIQPQHF.

The chain combines TRBV9 with TRBJ1-4, with unresolved D. The V end was cut by 4 bases, the J end by 4 bases, with 14 bases between. The germline V gene encodes CDR1 SGDLS and CDR2 YYNGEE. The CDR3 sequence is 15 residues long. DNA of the CDR3: TGTGCCAGCAGCTTGGGGAGGGCCCTTAATGAAAAACTGTTTTTT. This sequence encodes CASSLGRALNEKLFF.

V gene TRBV9 combines with J gene TRBJ2-7; no clear D gene. CDR1 and CDR2 from the germline V gene are SGDLS and YYNGEE. V was clipped by 1 base and J by 2 bases, with 10 bases between them. The CDR3 runs 14 residues. The CDR3 bases are TGTGCCAGCAGCGTAAGCACAGACCCCTACGAGCAGTACTTC. Residues: CASSVSTDPYEQYF.

This clone was counted only a few times. The chain uses TRBV19 and TRBJ1-2, with unresolved D. Germline V gives CDR1 LNHDA, CDR2 SQIVND (reference sequence). The CDR3 is made up of 15 amino acids. V lost 5 bases to trimming and J lost 4 bases, with 17 bases between them. The CDR3 loop is CASSPQWTEGYGYTF. Here the CDR3 DNA reads TGTGCCAGTAGTCCCCAGTGGACGGAGGGCTATGGCTACACCTTC. Full variable domain (missing parts from reference TRBV19 and TRBJ1-2): DGGITQSPKYLFRKEGQNVTLSCEQNLNHDAMYWYRQDPGQGLRLIYYSQIVNDFQKGDIAEGYSVSREKKESFPLTVTSAQKNPTAFYLCASSPQWTEGYGYTFGSGTRLTVV.

The chain couples TRBV5-1 to TRBJ1-1, with D tentatively TRBD1 (6 bases). V dropped 4 bases and J dropped 0 bases, with 7 bases sitting between them. Germline V gene sequence: CDR1 SGHRS, CDR2 YFSETQ. The CDR3 is 13 residues long. CDR3 DNA: TGCGCCAGCAGCCGGACAGTGAACACTGAAGCTTTCTTT. It encodes CASSRTVNTEAFF.

The chain couples TRBV13 to TRBJ2-3; TRBD2 matches at 8 bases. The germline V gene has CDR1 PRHDT and CDR2 FYEKMQ (reference sequence). Losses at the gene ends were 3 bases for V and 6 bases for J; bases not matched to a gene: 11. The CDR3 is made up of 16 amino acids. The CDR3 DNA reads TGTGCCAGCAGCTTTCGGGGGGGACCTAGAGGGGATACGCAGTATTTT. Protein product: CASSFRGGPRGDTQYF.